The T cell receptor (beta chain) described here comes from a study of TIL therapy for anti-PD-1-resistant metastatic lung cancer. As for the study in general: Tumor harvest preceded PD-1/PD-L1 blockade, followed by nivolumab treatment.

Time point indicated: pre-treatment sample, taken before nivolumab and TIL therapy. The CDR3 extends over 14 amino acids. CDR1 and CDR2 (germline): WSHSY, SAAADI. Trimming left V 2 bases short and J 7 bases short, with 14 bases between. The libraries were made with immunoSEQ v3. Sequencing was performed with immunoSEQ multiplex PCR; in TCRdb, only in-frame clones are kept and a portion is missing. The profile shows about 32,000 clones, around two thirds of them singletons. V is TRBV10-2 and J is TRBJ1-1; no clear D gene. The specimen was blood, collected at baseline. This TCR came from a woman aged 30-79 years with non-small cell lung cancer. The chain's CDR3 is CASSEGRVPIEAFF. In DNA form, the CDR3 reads TGCGCCAGCAGTGAGGGACGCGTCCCGATTGAAGCTTTCTTT.